The following is a TCR beta chain sequence with its context. Its antigen is unidentified. These data are taken from a study of cytomegalovirus exposure and HLA in healthy donors. Regarding the study as a whole: It has been reported that TCR beta sequences accurately predicted the HLA-A and HLA-B alleles of most subjects.

PCR employed 60 Vbeta and 13 Jbeta primers. Per the authors' pipeline: There were about 80 million unique TCR beta chains by a later count, and some 10 million of them were shared. Clones were sequenced by immunoSEQ multiplex PCR, and TCRdb holds only the in-frame ones, with some missing. V and J calls and clone size are those listed in that table; D and trimming were worked out from the DNA. The repertoire includes a few hundred thousand clones, 60% to 85% of them detected once, and roughly 15% sits in the top ten. Germline V gene sequence: CDR1 MNHEY, CDR2 SMNVEV (reference sequence). The length of the CDR3 is 16 residues. With 5 bases clipped from V and 2 bases from J, the junction kept 11 bases outside the gene matches.

The chain has TRBV27 and TRBJ1-2, with 7 bases identical to TRBD1. The TCR was taken from a man in his forties in good health and CMV-seronegative. Sequencing input: PBMCs. In nucleotides, the CDR3 is TGTGCCAGCAGTCACCTTTCGACAGGGATGAACTATGGCTACACCTTC. Translating gives CASSHLSTGMNYGYTF.